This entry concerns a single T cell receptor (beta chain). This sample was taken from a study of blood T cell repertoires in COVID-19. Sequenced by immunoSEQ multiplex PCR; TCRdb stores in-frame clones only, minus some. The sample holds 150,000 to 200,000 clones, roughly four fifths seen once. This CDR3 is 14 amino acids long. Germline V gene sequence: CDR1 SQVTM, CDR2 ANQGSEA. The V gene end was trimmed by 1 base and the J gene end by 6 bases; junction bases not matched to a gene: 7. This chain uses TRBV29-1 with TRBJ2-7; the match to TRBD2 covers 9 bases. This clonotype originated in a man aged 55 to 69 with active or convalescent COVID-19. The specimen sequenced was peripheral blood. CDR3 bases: TGCAGCGTTGAAGTGGCGGGAGGGCTGAGCGAGCAGTACTTC. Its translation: CSVEVAGGLSEQYF.